Here is one T cell receptor beta chain with its context. What it recognizes is unknown. This CDR3 region has 17 residues. The J segment lost 1 base and the V segment lost 5 bases, leaving 10 bases of the junction unmatched. The germline V gene encodes CDR1 LNHDA and CDR2 SQIVND (reference sequence). This specimen belongs to a study of PD-1 blockade in classical Hodgkin lymphoma. Assay used: immunoSEQ multiplex PCR; TCRdb lists only in-frame clones, some missing. There are about 27,000 clones in the sample; around 72% occur only once, and under 4.5% lies in the top ten. Study-level findings and limits: The diversity seen at baseline in complete responders resembled that of newly diagnosed patients. Nivolumab starters within 1 year of ASCT were excluded.

The time point was: cycle 4 day 1 (C4D1), after five to seven weeks of nivolumab. Relapse was seen in all patients after autologous stem cell transplantation, and brentuximab vedotin exposure was variable. The chain uses TRBV19 and TRBJ2-2, with 7 positions matching TRBD1. The sample was peripheral blood mononuclear cells (PBMCs), taken before the fourth cycle of nivolumab. This TCR was recovered from a human donor with classical Hodgkin lymphoma. CDR3 residues: CASSFGQATLNTGELFF. Here the CDR3 DNA reads TGTGCCAGTAGTTTCGGACAGGCGACTTTGAACACCGGGGAGCTGTTTTTT.